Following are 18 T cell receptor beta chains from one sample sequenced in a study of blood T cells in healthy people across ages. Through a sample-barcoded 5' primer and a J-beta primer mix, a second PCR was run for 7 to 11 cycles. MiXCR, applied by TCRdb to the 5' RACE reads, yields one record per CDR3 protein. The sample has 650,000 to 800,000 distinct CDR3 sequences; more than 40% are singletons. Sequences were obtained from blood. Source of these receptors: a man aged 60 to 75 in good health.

This CDR3 reads CASGYNSGANVLTF. For the CDR3, the DNA is TGTGCCAGCGGGTACAACTCTGGGGCCAACGTCCTGACTTTC. The chain recombines TRBV6-5 with TRBJ2-6; D gene ambiguous. V was trimmed by 8 bases and J by 0 bases, leaving 8 bases between them. The CDR3 length is 14 residues. CDR1 is MNHEY and CDR2 is SVGAGI in the germline V gene.

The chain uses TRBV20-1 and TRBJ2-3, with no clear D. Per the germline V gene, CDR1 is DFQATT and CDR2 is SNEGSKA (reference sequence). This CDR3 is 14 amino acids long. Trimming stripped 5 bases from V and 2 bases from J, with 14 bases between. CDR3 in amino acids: CSAPLAENTDTQYF. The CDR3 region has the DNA TGCAGTGCTCCCCTCGCGGAGAACACAGATACGCAGTATTTT.

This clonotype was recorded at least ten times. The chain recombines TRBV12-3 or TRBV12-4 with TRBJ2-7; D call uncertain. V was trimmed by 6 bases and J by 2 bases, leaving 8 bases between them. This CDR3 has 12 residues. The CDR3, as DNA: TGTGCCAGCAGCTCGCCCCCCTACGAGCAGTACTTC. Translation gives CASSSPPYEQYF.

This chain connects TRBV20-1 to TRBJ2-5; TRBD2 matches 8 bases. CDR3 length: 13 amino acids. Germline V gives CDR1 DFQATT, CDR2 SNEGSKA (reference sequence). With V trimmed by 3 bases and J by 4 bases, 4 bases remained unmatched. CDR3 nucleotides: TGCAGTGCTAGCCGGACTAGCCGAGAGACCCAGTACTTC. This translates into CSASRTSRETQYF.

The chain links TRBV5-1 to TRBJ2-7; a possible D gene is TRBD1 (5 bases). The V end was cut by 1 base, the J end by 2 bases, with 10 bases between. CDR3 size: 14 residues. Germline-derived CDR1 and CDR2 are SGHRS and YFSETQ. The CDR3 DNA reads TGCGCCAGCAGCTTGCCGACAGTAACCTACGAGCAGTACTTC. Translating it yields CASSLPTVTYEQYF.

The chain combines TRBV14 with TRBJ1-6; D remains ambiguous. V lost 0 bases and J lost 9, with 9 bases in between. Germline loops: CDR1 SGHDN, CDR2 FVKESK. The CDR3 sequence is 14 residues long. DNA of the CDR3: TGTGCCAGCAGCCAAGAGACCTGGTCTTCACCCCTCCACTTT. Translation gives CASSQETWSSPLHF.

The CDR3 reads CSASSLGVALSSYNEQFF. In DNA form, the CDR3 reads TGCAGTGCTAGTTCACTAGGGGTGGCCCTAAGCTCCTACAATGAGCAGTTCTTC. The genes are TRBV20-1 and TRBJ2-1; tentatively, D is TRBD1 or TRBD2 (5 bases each). The V end was cut by 3 bases, the J end by 0 bases, with 21 bases between. There are 18 residues in the CDR3. Germline CDR1 reads DFQATT; CDR2 reads SNEGSKA (reference sequence).

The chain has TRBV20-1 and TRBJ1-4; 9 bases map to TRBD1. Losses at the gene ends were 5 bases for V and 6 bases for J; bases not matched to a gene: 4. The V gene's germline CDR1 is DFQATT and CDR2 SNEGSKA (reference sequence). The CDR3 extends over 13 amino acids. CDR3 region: CSAPRQGDEKLFF. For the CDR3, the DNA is TGCAGTGCTCCCCGACAGGGGGATGAAAAACTGTTTTTT.

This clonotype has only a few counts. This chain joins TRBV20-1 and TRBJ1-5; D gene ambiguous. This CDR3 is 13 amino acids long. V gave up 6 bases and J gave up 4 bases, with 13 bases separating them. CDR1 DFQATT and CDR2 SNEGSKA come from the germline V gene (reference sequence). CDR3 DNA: TGCAGTGCCCCCCGAGGCCGAAATCAGCCCCAGCATTTT. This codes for CSAPRGRNQPQHF.

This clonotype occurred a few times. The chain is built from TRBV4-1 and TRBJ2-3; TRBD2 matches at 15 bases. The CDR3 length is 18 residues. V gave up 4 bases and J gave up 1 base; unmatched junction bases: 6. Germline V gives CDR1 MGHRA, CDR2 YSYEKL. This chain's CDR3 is CASSRGLAGGYRTDTQYF. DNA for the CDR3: TGCGCCAGCAGCCGGGGACTAGCGGGGGGATATCGCACAGATACGCAGTATTTT.

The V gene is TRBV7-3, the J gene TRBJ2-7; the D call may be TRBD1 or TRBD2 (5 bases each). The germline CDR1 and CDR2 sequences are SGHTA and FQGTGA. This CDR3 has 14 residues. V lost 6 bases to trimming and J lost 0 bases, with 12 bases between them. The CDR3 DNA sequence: TGTGCCAGCAGTTGGGACGGAAACTCCTACGAGCAGTACTTC. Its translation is CASSWDGNSYEQYF. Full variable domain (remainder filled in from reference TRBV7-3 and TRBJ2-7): GAGVSQTPSNKVTEKGKYVELRCDPISGHTALYWYRQSLGQGPEFLIYFQGTGAADDSGLPNDRFFAVRPEGSVSTLKIQRTERGDSAVYLCASSWDGNSYEQYFGPGTRLTVT.

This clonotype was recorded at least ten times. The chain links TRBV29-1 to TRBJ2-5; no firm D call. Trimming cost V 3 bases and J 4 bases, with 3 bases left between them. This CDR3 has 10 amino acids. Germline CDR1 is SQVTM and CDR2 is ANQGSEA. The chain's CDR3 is CSVEIETQYF. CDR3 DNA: TGCAGCGTTGAGATAGAGACCCAGTACTTC.

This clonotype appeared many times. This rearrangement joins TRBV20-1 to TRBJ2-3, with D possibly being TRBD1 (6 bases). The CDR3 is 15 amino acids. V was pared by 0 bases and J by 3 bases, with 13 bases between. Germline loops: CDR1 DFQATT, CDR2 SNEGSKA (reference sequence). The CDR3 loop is CSARDQGRGTDTQYF. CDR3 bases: TGCAGTGCTAGAGACCAGGGGAGAGGTACAGATACGCAGTATTTT.

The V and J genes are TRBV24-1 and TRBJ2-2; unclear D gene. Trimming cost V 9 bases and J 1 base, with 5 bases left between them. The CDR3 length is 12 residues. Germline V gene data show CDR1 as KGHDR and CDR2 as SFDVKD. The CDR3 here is CATGENTGELFF. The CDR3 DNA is TGTGCCACCGGAGAGAACACCGGGGAGCTGTTTTTT.

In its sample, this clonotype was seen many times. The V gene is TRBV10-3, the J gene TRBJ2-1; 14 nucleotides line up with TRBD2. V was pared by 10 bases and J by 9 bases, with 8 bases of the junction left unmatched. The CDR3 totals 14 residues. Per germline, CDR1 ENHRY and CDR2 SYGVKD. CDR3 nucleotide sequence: TGTGCCACCCAAGGGACTAGCGGGGGCGGTGAGCAGTTCTTC. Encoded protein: CATQGTSGGGEQFF.

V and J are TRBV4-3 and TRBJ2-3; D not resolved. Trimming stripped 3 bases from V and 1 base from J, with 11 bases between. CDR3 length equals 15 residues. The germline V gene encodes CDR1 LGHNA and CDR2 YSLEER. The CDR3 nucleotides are TGCGCCAGCAGCCAGCACAATCGGGGCACAGATACGCAGTATTTT. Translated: CASSQHNRGTDTQYF.

This chain's CDR3 is CASSSTGGVYGYTF. Written as DNA, the CDR3 is TGTGCCAGCAGCTCCACAGGGGGCGTGTATGGCTACACCTTC. The V call is TRBV7-9, the J call TRBJ1-2, with 9 bases matching TRBD1. The CDR3 length is 14 residues. The V gene's germline CDR1 is SEHNR and CDR2 FQNEAQ (reference sequence). The junction had 5 bases not matched to a gene; V was cut back by 4 bases and J by 5 bases.

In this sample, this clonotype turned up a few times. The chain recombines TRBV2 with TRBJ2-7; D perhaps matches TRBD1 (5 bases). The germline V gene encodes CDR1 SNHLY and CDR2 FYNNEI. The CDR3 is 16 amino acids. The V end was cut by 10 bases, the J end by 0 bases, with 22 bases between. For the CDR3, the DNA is TGTGCCAACCACCTATTGACAGACCGGAGCTCCTACGAGCAGTACTTC. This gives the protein CANHLLTDRSSYEQYF.